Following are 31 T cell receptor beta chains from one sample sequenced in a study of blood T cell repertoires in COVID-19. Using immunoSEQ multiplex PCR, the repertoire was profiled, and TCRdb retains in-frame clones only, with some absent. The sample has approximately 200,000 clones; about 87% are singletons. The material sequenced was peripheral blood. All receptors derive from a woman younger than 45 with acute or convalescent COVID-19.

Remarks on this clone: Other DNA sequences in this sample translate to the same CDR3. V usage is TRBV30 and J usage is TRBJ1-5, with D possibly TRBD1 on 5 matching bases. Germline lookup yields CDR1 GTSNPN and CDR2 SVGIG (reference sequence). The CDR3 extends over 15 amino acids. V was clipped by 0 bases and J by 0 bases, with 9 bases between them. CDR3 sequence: CAWSVRGLSNQPQHF. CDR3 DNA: TGTGCCTGGAGTGTACGGGGACTTAGCAATCAGCCCCAGCATTTT.

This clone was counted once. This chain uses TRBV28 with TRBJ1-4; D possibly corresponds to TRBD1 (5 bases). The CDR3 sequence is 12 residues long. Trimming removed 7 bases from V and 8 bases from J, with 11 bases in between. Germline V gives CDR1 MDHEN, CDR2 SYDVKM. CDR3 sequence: CASNFQGEKLFF. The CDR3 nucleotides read TGTGCCAGCAACTTCCAGGGAGAAAAACTGTTTTTT.

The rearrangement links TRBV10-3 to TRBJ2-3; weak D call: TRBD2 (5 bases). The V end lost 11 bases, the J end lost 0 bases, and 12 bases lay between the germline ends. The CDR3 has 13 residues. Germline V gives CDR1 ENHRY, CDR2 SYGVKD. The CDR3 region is CASSGSSTDTQYF. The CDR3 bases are TGTGCCTCGAGCGGTTCTAGCACAGATACGCAGTATTTT.

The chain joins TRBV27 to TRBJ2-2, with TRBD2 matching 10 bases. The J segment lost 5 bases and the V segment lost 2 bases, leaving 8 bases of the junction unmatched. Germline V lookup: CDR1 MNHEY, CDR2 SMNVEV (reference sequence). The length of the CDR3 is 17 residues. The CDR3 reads CASSLHRPSGRTGELFF. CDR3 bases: TGTGCCAGCAGTTTACACCGCCCTAGCGGGAGAACCGGGGAGCTGTTTTTT.

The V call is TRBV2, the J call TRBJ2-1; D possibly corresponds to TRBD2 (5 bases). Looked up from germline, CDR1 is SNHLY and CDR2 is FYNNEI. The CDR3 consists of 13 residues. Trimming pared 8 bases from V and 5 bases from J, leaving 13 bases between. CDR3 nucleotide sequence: TGTGCCAGCCGTCGGGATGGGAACAATGAGCAGTTCTTC. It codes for CASRRDGNNEQFF. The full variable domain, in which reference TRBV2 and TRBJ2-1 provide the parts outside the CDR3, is EPEVTQTPSHQVTQMGQEVILRCVPISNHLYFYWYRQILGQKVEFLVSFYNNEISEKSEIFDDQFSVERPDGSNFTLKIRSTKLEDSAMYFCASRRDGNNEQFFGPGTRLTVL.

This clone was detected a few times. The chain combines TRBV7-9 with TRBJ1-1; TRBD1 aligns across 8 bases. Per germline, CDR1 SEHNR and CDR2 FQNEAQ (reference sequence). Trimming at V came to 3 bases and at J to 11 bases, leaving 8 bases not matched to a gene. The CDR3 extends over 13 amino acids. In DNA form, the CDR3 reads TGTGCCAGCAGCTTGACCCAGGGGGCTGGTGCTTTCTTT. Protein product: CASSLTQGAGAFF.

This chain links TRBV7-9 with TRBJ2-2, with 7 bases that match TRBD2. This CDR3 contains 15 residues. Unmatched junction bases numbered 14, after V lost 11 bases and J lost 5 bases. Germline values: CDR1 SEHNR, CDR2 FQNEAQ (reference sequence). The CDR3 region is CAAKPPGTTTGELFF. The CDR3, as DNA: TGTGCCGCAAAACCGCCCGGGACTACGACCGGGGAGCTGTTTTTT. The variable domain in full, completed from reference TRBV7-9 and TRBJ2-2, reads DTGVSQNPRHKITKRGQNVTFRCDPISEHNRLYWYRQTLGQGPEFLTYFQNEAQLEKSRLLSDRFSAERPKGSFSTLEIQRTEQGDSAMYLCAAKPPGTTTGELFFGEGSRLTVL.

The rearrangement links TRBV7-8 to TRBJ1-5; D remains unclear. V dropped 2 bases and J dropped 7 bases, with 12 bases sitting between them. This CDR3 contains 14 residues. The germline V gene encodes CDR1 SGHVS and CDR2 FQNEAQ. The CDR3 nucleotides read TGTGCCAGCAGCTTAAGTCGGGGTCTGCAGCCCCAGCATTTT. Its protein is CASSLSRGLQPQHF.

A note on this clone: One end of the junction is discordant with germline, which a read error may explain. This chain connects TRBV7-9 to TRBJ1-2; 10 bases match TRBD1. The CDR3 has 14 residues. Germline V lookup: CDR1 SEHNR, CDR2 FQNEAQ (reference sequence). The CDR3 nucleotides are TGTGCCAGCACCGATACGGGACAGGGGATGGACGGGTCCTTC. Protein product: CASTDTGQGMDGSF.

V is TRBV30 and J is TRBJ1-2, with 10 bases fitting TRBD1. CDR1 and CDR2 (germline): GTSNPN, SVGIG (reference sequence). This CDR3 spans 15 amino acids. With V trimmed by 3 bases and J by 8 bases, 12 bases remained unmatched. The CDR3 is CAWSSFGTGEGGYTF. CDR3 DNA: TGTGCCTGGAGCTCGTTCGGGACAGGGGAAGGAGGCTACACCTTC.

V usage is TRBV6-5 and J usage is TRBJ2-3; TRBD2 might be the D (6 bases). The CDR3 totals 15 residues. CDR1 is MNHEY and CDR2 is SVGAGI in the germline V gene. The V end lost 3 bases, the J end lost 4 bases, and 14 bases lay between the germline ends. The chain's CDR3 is CASSYTGSISDTQYF. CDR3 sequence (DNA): TGTGCCAGCAGTTATACCGGGAGCATATCAGATACGCAGTATTTT.

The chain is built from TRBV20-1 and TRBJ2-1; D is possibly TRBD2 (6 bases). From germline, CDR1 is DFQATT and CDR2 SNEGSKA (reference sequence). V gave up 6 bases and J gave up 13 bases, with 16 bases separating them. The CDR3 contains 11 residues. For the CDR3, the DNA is TGCAGTGCAGCTTATGGGAGGCAACAGTTCTTC. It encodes CSAAYGRQQFF.

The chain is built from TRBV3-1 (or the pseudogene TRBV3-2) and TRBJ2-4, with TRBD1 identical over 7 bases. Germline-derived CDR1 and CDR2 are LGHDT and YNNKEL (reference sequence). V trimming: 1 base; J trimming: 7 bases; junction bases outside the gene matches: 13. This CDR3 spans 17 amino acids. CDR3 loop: CASSQVLTTGPDNIQYF. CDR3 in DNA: TGTGCCAGCAGCCAAGTCCTCACGACAGGGCCTGACAACATTCAGTACTTC.

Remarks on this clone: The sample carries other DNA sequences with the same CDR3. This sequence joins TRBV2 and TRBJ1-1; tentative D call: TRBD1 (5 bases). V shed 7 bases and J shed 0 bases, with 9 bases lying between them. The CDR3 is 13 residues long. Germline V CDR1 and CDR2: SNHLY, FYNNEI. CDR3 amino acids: CASKGQVNTEAFF. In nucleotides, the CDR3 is TGTGCCAGCAAGGGGCAGGTGAACACTGAAGCTTTCTTT.

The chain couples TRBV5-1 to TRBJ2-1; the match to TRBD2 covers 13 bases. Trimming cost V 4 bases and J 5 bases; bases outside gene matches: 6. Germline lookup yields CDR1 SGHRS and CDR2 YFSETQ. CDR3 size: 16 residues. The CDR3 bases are TGCGCCAGCAGCCTCTCGGGACTAGCGGGAAACAATGAGCAGTTCTTC. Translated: CASSLSGLAGNNEQFF.

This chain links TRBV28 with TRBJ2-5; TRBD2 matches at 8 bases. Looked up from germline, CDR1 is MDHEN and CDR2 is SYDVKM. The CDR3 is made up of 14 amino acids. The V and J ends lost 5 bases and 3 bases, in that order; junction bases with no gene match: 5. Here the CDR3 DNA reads TGTGCCAGCAGTAGGGGTAGCGGGGAAGAGACCCAGTACTTC. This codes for CASSRGSGEETQYF.

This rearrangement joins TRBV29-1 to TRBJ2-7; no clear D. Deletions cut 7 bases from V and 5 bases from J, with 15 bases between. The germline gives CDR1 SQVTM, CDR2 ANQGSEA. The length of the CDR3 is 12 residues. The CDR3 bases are TGCAGCGCCCTCTCCGAGTATGACGAGCAGTACTTC. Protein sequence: CSALSEYDEQYF.

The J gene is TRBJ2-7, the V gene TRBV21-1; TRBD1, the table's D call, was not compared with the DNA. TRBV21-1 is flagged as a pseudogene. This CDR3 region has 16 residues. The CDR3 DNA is TGTGCCAGCAGCGATCTCCAGGAACGCGCTTTGAACGAGCAGTACTTC. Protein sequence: CASSDLQERALNEQYF.

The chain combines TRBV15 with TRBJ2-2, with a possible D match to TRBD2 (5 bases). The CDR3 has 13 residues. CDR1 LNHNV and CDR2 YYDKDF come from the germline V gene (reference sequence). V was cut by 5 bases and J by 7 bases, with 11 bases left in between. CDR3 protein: CATSPRDYGELFF. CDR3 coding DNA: TGTGCCACCAGCCCCCGGGATTACGGGGAGCTGTTTTTT. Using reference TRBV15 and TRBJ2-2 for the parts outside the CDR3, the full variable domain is DAMVIQNPRYQVTQFGKPVTLSCSQTLNHNVMYWYQQKSSQAPKLLFHYYDKDFNNEADTPDNFQSRRPNTSFCFLDIRSPGLGDTAMYLCATSPRDYGELFFGEGSRLTVL.

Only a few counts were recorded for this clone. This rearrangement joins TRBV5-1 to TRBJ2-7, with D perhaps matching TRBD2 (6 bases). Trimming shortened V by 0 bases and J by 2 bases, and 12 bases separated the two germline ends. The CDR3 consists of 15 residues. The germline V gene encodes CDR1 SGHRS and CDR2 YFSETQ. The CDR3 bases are TGCGCCAGCAGCTTGGATCCTAGCGCAGCCTACGAGCAGTACTTC. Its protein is CASSLDPSAAYEQYF.

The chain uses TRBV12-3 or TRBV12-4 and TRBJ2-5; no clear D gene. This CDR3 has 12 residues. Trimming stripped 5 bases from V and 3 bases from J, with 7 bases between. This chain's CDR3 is CASSSREETQYF. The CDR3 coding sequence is TGTGCCAGCAGTAGTCGGGAAGAGACCCAGTACTTC.

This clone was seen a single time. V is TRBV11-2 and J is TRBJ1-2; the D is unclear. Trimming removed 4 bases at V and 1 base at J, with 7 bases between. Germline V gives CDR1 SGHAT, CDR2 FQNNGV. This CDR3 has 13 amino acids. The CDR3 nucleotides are TGTGCCAGCAGCTCCGGGATTAACTATGGCTACACCTTC. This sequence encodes CASSSGINYGYTF.

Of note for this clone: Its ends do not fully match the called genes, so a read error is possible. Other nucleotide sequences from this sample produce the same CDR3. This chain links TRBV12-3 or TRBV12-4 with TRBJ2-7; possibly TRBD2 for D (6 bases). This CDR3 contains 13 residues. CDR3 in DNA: TGCGCCAGCAGTTTTCCGGGGGCCTACGAGCAGTACTTC. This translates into CASSFPGAYEQYF.

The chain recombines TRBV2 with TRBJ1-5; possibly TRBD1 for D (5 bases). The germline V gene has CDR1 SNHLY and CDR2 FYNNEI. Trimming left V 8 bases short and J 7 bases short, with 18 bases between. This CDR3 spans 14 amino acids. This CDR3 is CASVRDSSGQPQHF. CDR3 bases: TGTGCCAGCGTTCGGGACTCTAGCGGGCAGCCCCAGCATTTT. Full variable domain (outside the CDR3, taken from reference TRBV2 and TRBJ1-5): EPEVTQTPSHQVTQMGQEVILRCVPISNHLYFYWYRQILGQKVEFLVSFYNNEISEKSEIFDDQFSVERPDGSNFTLKIRSTKLEDSAMYFCASVRDSSGQPQHFGDGTRLSIL.

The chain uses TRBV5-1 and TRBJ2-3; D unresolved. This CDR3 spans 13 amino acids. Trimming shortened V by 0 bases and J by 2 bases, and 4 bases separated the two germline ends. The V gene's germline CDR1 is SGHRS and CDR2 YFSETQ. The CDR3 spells CASSLAYTDTQYF. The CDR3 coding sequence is TGCGCCAGCAGCTTGGCCTACACAGATACGCAGTATTTT.

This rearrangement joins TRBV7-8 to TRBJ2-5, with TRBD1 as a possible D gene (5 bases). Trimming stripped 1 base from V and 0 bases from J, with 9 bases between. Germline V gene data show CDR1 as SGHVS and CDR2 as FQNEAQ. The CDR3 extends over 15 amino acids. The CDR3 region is CASSLESRDQETQYF. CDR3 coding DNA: TGTGCCAGCAGCTTAGAAAGCAGGGACCAAGAGACCCAGTACTTC.

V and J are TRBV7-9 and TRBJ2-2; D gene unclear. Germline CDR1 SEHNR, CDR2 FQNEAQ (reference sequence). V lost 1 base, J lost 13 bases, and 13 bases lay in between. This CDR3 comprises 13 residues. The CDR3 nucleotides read TGTGCCAGCAGCTTAGTCCCGATCCTAGGGCTGTTTTTT. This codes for CASSLVPILGLFF.

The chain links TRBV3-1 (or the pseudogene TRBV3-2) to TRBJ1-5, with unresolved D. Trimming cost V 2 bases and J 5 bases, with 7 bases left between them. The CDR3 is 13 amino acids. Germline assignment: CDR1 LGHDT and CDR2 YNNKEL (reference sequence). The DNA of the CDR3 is TGTGCCAGCAGCCAAAGCCCCCATCAGCCCCAGCATTTT. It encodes CASSQSPHQPQHF.

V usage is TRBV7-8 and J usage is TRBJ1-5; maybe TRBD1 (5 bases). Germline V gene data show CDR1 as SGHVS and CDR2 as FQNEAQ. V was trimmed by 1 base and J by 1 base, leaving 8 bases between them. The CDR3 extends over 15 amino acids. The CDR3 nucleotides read TGTGCCAGCAGCTTAGTCGGGGGAAGCAATCAGCCCCAGCATTTT. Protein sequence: CASSLVGGSNQPQHF.

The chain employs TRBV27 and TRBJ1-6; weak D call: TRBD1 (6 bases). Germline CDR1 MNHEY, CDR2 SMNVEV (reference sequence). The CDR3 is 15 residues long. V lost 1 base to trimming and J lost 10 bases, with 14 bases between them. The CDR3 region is CASSLFWGGDSPLHF. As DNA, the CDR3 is TGTGCCAGCAGTTTATTCTGGGGGGGCGACTCACCCCTCCACTTT.

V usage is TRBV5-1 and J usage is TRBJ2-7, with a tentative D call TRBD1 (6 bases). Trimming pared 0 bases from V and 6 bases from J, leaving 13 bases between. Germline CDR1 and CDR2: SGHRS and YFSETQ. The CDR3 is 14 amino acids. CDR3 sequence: CASSLDTGSGEQYF. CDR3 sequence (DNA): TGCGCCAGCAGCTTGGATACAGGGTCCGGCGAGCAGTACTTC.